This T cell receptor beta chain came from a study of cytomegalovirus exposure and HLA in healthy donors. The PCR was carried out with 60 Vbeta primers and 13 Jbeta primers. Assay: immunoSEQ multiplex PCR; the TCRdb copy retains only in-frame clones and omits some. The data hold 100,000 to 150,000 clones, with around 77% observed a single time. The CDR3 has 17 amino acids. Trimming took off 2 bases at V and 0 bases at J, with 16 bases between the two ends. Germline-derived CDR1 and CDR2 are KGHSH and LQKENI. This sequence joins TRBV18 and TRBJ1-1; possible D gene TRBD1, 6 bases. The sequenced sample was PBMCs. The TCR originated in a woman aged 55 to 70 in good health and CMV-seronegative. The CDR3 DNA is TGTGCCAGCTCACCAGAGGCACCGGGACAACTGAACACTGAAGCTTTCTTT. Its translation: CASSPEAPGQLNTEAFF. The full variable domain, in which reference TRBV18 and TRBJ1-1 provide the parts outside the CDR3, is NAGVMQNPRHLVRRRGQEARLRCSPMKGHSHVYWYRQLPEEGLKFMVYLQKENIIDESGMPKERFSAEFPKEGPSILRIQQVVRGDSAAYFCASSPEAPGQLNTEAFFGQGTRLTVV.